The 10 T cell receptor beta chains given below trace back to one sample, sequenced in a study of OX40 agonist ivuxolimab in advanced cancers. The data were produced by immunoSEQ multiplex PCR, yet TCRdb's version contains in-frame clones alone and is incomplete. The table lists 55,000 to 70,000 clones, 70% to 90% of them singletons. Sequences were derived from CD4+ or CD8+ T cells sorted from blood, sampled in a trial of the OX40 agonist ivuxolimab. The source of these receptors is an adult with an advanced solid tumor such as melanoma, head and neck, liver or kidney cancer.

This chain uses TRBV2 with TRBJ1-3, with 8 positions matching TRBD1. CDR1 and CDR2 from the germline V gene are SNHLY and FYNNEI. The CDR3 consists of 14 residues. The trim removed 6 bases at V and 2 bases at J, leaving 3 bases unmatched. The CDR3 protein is CASSEQGAGNTIYF. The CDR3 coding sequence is TGTGCCAGCAGCGAACAGGGGGCTGGAAACACCATATATTTT.

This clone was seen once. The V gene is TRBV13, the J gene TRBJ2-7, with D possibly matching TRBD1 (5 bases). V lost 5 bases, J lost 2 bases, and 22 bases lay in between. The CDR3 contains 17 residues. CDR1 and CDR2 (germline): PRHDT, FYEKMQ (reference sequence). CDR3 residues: CASSQLGWGPTTYEQYF. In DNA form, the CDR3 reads TGTGCCAGCAGCCAACTGGGCTGGGGCCCCACTACCTACGAGCAGTACTTC.

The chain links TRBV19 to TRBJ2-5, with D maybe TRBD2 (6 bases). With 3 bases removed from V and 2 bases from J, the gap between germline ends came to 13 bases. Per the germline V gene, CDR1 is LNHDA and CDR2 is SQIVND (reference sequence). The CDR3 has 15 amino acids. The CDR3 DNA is TGTGCCAGTAGTATTGGGGGACTGATACAAGAGACCCAGTACTTC. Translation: CASSIGGLIQETQYF.

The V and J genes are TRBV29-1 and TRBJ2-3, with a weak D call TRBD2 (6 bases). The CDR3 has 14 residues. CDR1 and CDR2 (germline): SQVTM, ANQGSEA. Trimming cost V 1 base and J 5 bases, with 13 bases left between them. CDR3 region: CSVEVAARGDTQYF. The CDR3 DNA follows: TGCAGCGTTGAAGTAGCGGCTCGAGGAGATACGCAGTATTTT.

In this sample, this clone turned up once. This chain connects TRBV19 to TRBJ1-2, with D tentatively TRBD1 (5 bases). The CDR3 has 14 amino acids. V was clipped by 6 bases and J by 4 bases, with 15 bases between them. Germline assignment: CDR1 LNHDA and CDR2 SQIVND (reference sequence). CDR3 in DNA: TGTGCCAGTAGCGGCGGGGCAGAAGGCTATGGCTACACCTTC. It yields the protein CASSGGAEGYGYTF.

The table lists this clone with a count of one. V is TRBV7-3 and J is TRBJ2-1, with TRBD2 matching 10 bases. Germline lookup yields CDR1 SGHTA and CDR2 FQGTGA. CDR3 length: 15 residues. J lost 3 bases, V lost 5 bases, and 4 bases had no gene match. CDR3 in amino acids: CASSPQRGGYNEQFF. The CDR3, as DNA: TGTGCCAGCAGCCCCCAGCGGGGGGGCTACAATGAGCAGTTCTTC.

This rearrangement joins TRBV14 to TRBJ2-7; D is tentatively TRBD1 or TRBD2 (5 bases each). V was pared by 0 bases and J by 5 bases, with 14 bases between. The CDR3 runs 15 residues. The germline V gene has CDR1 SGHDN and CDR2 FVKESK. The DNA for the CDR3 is TGTGCCAGCAGCCAAGATCTAGCAGGGCGGAACGAGCAGTACTTC. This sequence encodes CASSQDLAGRNEQYF.

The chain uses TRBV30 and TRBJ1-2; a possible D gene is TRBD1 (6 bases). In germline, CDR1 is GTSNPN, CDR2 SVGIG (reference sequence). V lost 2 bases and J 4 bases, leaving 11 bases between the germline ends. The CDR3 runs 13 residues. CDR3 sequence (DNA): TGTGCCTGGAGTTTACAGGGTCTCTATGGCTACACCTTC. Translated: CAWSLQGLYGYTF.

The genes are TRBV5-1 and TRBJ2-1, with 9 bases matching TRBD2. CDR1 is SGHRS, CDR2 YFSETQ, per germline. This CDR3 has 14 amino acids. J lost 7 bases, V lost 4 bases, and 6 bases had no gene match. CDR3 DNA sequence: TGCGCCAGCAGCCCCGGGACTAGCAAGAATGAGCAGTTCTTC. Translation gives CASSPGTSKNEQFF.

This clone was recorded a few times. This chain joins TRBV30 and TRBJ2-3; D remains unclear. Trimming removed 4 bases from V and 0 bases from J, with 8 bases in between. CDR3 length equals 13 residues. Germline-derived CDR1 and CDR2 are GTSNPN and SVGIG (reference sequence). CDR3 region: CAWNPGSTDTQYF. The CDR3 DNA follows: TGTGCCTGGAATCCGGGCAGCACAGATACGCAGTATTTT.